These T cell receptor beta chains were read from a single sample in a study of cytomegalovirus exposure and HLA in healthy donors. Using immunoSEQ multiplex PCR, the repertoire was profiled, and TCRdb retains in-frame clones only, with some absent. Found here are approximately 260,000 clones, 65% to 90% of them singletons; the top ten hold 1%. Sequencing was carried out using PBMCs. Receptors were obtained from a woman younger than 35 in good health and CMV-seronegative. Each CDR3 is given with its conserved first and last residue. A D gene is named only where the DNA matches it firmly. For some rows the clone size is stated as once, few or many, or as a class when expanded; others skip it.

D gene	clone size	J gene	V gene	CDR3 protein	CDR3 DNA
.	.	TRBJ1-4	TRBV7-9	CASSSSLGATNEKLFF	TGTGCCAGCAGCTCCTCTTTGGGCGCAACTAATGAAAAACTGTTTTTT
.	.	TRBJ1-5	TRBV19	CASSGRAVYSNQPQHF	TGTGCCAGTTCAGGCAGGGCGGTATATAGCAATCAGCCCCAGCATTTT
.	.	TRBJ2-5	TRBV9	CASSVDPVSESQYF	TGTGCCAGCAGCGTAGATCCAGTGAGCGAGTCCCAGTACTTC
.	.	TRBJ1-5	TRBV6-5	CASKSQNQPQHF	TGTGCCAGCAAATCCCAGAATCAGCCCCAGCATTTT
.	.	TRBJ2-2	TRBV15	CATWGVGDTGELFF	TGTGCCACCTGGGGCGTAGGGGACACCGGGGAGCTGTTTTTT
.	.	TRBJ1-4	TRBV19	CASSGGRTTNEKLFF	TGTGCCAGTAGTGGTGGGAGAACGACTAATGAAAAACTGTTTTTT
TRBD1	.	TRBJ1-2	TRBV18	CASSPRDRGQGYGYTF	TGTGCCAGCTCACCGAGGGACAGGGGGCAAGGCTATGGCTACACCTTC
.	.	TRBJ1-2	TRBV29-1	CSVEGGGGDGYTF	TGCAGCGTTGAAGGAGGAGGTGGGGATGGCTACACCTTC
TRBD1	.	TRBJ2-3	TRBV25-1	CASSDGQGLTDTQYF	TGTGCCAGCAGTGATGGACAGGGGCTCACAGATACGCAGTATTTT
TRBD1	.	TRBJ1-5	TRBV19	CASSPRDRGRVQPQHF	TGTGCCAGTAGTCCCCGGGACAGGGGGCGCGTTCAGCCCCAGCATTTT
TRBD1	few	TRBJ1-6	TRBV6-6	CASSYGTGNSPLHF	TGTGCCAGCAGTTACGGGACAGGGAATTCACCCCTCCACTTT
TRBD2	.	TRBJ2-7	TRBV13	CASSLGGLADSYEQYF	TGTGCCAGCAGCTTAGGGGGACTAGCGGACTCCTACGAGCAGTACTTC
.	.	TRBJ1-2	TRBV6-1	CASSEAWGESGYGYTF	TGTGCCAGCAGTGAAGCGTGGGGGGAGTCCGGCTATGGCTACACCTTC
TRBD1	few	TRBJ1-1	TRBV5-5	CASSWGQANTEAFF	TGTGCCAGCAGCTGGGGACAGGCGAACACTGAAGCTTTCTTT
.	.	TRBJ1-2	TRBV6-5	CASSWVRGHGYTF	TGTGCCAGCAGCTGGGTTCGGGGTCATGGCTACACCTTC
TRBD1	.	TRBJ1-4	TRBV30	CAWDRGATNEKLFF	TGTGCCTGGGACAGGGGTGCGACTAATGAAAAACTGTTTTTT
TRBD1	.	TRBJ1-1	TRBV6-1	CASSEGWTGQPNTEAFF	TGTGCCAGCAGTGAAGGTTGGACGGGACAGCCTAACACTGAAGCTTTCTTT
TRBD1	.	TRBJ2-5	TRBV6-1	CASSPGTGGEETQYF	TGTGCCAGCAGCCCCGGGACAGGGGGCGAAGAGACCCAGTACTTC
.	.	TRBJ2-7	TRBV6-5	CASRDLSYEQYF	TGTGCCAGCAGGGACTTATCCTACGAGCAGTACTTC
TRBD1	.	TRBJ1-1	TRBV7-6	CASSLGQGRTEAFF	TGTGCCAGCAGCTTGGGACAGGGGCGGACTGAAGCTTTCTTT
.	.	TRBJ2-1	TRBV11-3	CASSSSVVPYNEQFF	TGTGCCAGCAGCTCTAGCGTCGTCCCCTACAATGAGCAGTTCTTC
.	.	TRBJ2-7	TRBV28	CASSFRGYEQYF	TGTGCCAGCAGTTTCAGGGGCTACGAGCAGTACTTC
.	.	TRBJ1-5	TRBV4-3	CASSHGGGNQPQHF	TGCGCCAGCAGCCACGGGGGGGGCAATCAGCCCCAGCATTTT
.	.	TRBJ1-2	TRBV30	CAWSAWQGGYGYTF	TGTGCCTGGAGTGCTTGGCAGGGAGGCTATGGCTACACCTTC
TRBD1	.	TRBJ2-7	TRBV5-1	CASSSRQGVSYEQYF	TGCGCCAGCAGCTCCCGACAGGGCGTCTCCTACGAGCAGTACTTC